This TCR beta chain was captured in a study of human T cells and chemical hapten exposure. This clonotype was seen a handful of times. Its antigen is unidentified. The library tagged individual cDNA molecules with unique molecular identifiers. Original analysis: The number of TCRs in each sample had a median of about 95,000 and spanned about 20,000 to 690,600. Using its own MiXCR run on the RACE reads, TCRdb lists one record per CDR3 protein. These V and J calls rely on TCRdb rather than the paper's analysis. Among about 28,000 distinct CDR3 sequences listed, about 7.2% were seen once. The study, taken as a whole, reports: TCRs exceeding 1 in 1000 frequency stayed unchanged with DPC sensitization.

Germline V gives CDR1 MNHEY, CDR2 SVGAGI. The CDR3 totals 15 residues. V was clipped by 4 bases and J by 5 bases; unmatched bases: 6. The time point: healthy volunteer bleed at 2 weeks. The study extracted total RNA from unfractionated whole blood. The chain links TRBV6-5 to TRBJ1-5, with 9 bases identical to TRBD1. Sequencing input: whole blood. The receptor's source is a human donor in good health. Some clones in this sample may be carry-over from other donors' samples. CDR3 nucleotide sequence: TGTGCCAGCAGTTCGGGACAGGGAGGGTATCAGCCCCAGCATTTT. It codes for CASSSGQGGYQPQHF.